Below are 6 T cell receptor beta chains sequenced from a single sample in a study of blood T cells in healthy people across ages. Then a second PCR, running roughly 7 to 11 cycles, was carried out with a sample-barcoded 5' primer and a J-beta primer mix. TCRdb re-called the 5' RACE reads through MiXCR, storing one row per CDR3 protein. Of about 680,000 distinct CDR3 sequences in the sample, about 52% were seen once. Sequencing was carried out using blood. Every receptor here comes from a woman aged 55-70 years in good health.

The chain links TRBV10-3 to TRBJ1-5; TRBD1 might be the D (5 bases). Between the trimmed V and J ends, which lost 0 bases and 7 bases, there was a span of 13 bases. Germline CDR1 ENHRY, CDR2 SYGVKD. The CDR3 extends over 15 amino acids. The CDR3: CAISESSRGGQPQHF. The CDR3 coding sequence is TGTGCCATCAGTGAGTCCTCAAGGGGCGGGCAGCCCCAGCATTTT.

The V and J genes are TRBV6-1 and TRBJ1-2; D is perhaps TRBD1 (5 bases). The CDR3 loop spans 12 amino acids. With 7 bases removed from V and 3 bases from J, the gap between germline ends came to 9 bases. The germline CDR1 and CDR2 sequences are MNHNS and SASEGT. The CDR3 sequence is CASKDRDYGYTF. The CDR3, as DNA: TGTGCCAGCAAAGACAGAGACTATGGCTACACCTTC.

The chain uses TRBV20-1 and TRBJ2-7; 9 nucleotides match TRBD1. V lost 3 bases and J lost 1; bases outside the gene matches: 10. Germline CDR1 is DFQATT and CDR2 is SNEGSKA (reference sequence). The CDR3 sequence is 16 residues long. The DNA of the CDR3 is TGCAGTGCTAGTAGTACAGACAGGGGGGGGTCCTACGAGCAGTACTTC. Translating it yields CSASSTDRGGSYEQYF.

The genes are TRBV5-1 and TRBJ2-1; D tentatively fits TRBD1 or TRBD2 (6 bases each). Germline CDR1 reads SGHRS; CDR2 reads YFSETQ. There are 16 residues in the CDR3. V lost 3 bases and J lost 1, with 14 bases in between. CDR3 residues: CASSSGAGQSYNEQFF. As DNA, the CDR3 is TGCGCCAGCAGCTCGGGGGCAGGGCAGTCCTACAATGAGCAGTTCTTC.

The rearrangement uses TRBV6-2 or TRBV6-3 and TRBJ2-2; 10 bases are shared with TRBD2. Germline loops: CDR1 MNHEY, CDR2 SVGEGT. Trimming at V came to 5 bases and at J to 1 base, leaving 1 base not matched to a gene. This CDR3 contains 15 residues. CDR3 loop: CASSRLAGNTGELFF. CDR3 sequence (DNA): TGTGCCAGCAGTCGACTAGCGGGGAACACCGGGGAGCTGTTTTTT.

This clonotype was seen a handful of times. Compared with germline, one end of the junction differs, possibly owing to a read error. The J gene is TRBJ2-6, the V gene TRBV5-1; maybe TRBD1 (5 bases). This CDR3 has 15 amino acids. Germline CDR1 is SGHRS and CDR2 is YFSETQ. Here the CDR3 reads CASSPQGYGANVLTF. DNA for the CDR3: TGTGCCAGCAGCCCTCAGGGTTATGGGGCCAACGTCCTGACTTTC.